A single sample is the source of the 5 T cell receptor beta chains below, sequenced in a study of regulatory T cells in long-lasting Graves disease (dated by TCRdb to about 2021). The library came from multiplex PCR. Sequencing relied on an Illumina HiSeq 4000. To build TCR beta libraries, CDR3 regions were amplified by Arm-PCR using iRepertoire HTBI primers. Starting from the raw public reads, TCRdb applied fastp trimming at Q25, assembled clones with MiXCR and retained in-frame beta chains. Identical CDR3 proteins give one entry, which carries the most common genes and DNA. Recorded for this sample are 360,000 or so distinct CDR3 sequences; about 10% of them occurred a single time. The ten largest make up 18% of the sample. The intended sense of this specimen's time point label: newly diagnosed GD, antithyroid drugs for less than 3 months. RNA was extracted from PBMCs in TRIzol for both TCR sequencing and RNA sequencing.

The same sample was also used in a study of T cells in Graves' hyperthyroidism and ophthalmopathy.

The material sequenced was peripheral blood mononuclear cells (PBMCs), taken at new diagnosis, from a patient treated with antithyroid drugs. These receptors came from a woman aged 18-29 years with Graves disease. Donor details come from another sample of the same person, matched by shared clones.

This clonotype has at least ten counts. The chain couples TRBV12-3 or TRBV12-4 to TRBJ2-5; 10 nucleotides line up with TRBD1. With 5 bases clipped from V and 5 bases from J, the junction kept 5 bases outside the gene matches. The CDR3 has 14 amino acids. CDR3 region: CASSRTGGDETQYF. CDR3 DNA: TGTGCCAGCAGTCGGACAGGGGGGGATGAGACCCAGTACTTC.

J is TRBJ2-2 and V is TRBV5-5; 10 bases align to TRBD1. CDR3 length: 17 amino acids. With 2 bases clipped from V and 4 bases from J, the junction kept 8 bases outside the gene matches. Germline-derived CDR1 and CDR2 are SGHKS and YYEKEE (reference sequence). In DNA form, the CDR3 reads TGTGCCAGCAGCTTACTTCCGGGACAGGGGAGCACCGGGGAGCTGTTTTTT. Residues: CASSLLPGQGSTGELFF.

There are many counts of this clonotype. The chain uses TRBV5-4 and TRBJ1-2, with 9 positions matching TRBD1. The V gene's germline CDR1 is SGHNT and CDR2 YYREEE (reference sequence). J gave up 4 bases and V 3 bases, and 4 bases lay outside the gene matches. CDR3 size: 14 residues. CDR3 region: CASSSRDRVYGYTF. In DNA form, the CDR3 reads TGTGCCAGCAGCTCCCGGGACAGGGTCTATGGCTACACCTTC.

The rearrangement uses TRBV20-1 and TRBJ2-2; TRBD2 matches at 7 bases. Germline V gene data show CDR1 as DFQATT and CDR2 as SNEGSKA (reference sequence). V gave up 3 bases and J gave up 7 bases; unmatched junction bases: 5. The CDR3 contains 13 residues. The CDR3 spells CSASGRRIGELFF. CDR3 nucleotides: TGCAGTGCTAGCGGGAGGCGGATCGGGGAGCTGTTTTTT.

This clonotype was counted ten times or more. V usage is TRBV6-1 and J usage is TRBJ2-7; D possibly corresponds to TRBD2 (6 bases). This CDR3 is 11 amino acids long. Trimming stripped 8 bases from V and 5 bases from J, with 10 bases between. Germline V gene sequence: CDR1 MNHNS, CDR2 SASEGT. In nucleotides, the CDR3 is TGTGCCAGCCGGGACTCTGACGAGCAGTACGTC. Residues: CASRDSDEQYV.